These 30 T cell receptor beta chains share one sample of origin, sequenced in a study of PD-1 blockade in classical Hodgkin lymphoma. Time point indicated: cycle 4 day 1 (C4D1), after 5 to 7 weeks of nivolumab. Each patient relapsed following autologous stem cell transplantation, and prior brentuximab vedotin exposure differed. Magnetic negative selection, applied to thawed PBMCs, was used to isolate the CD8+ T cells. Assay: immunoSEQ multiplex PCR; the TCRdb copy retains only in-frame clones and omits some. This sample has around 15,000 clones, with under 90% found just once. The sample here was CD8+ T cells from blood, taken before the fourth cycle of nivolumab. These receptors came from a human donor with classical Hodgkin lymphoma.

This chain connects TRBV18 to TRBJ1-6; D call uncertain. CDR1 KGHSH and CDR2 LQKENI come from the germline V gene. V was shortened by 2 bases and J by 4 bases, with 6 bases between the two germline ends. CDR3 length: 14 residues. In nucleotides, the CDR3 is TGTGCCAGCTCACCAACGCCGTATAATTCACCCCTCCACTTT. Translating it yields CASSPTPYNSPLHF.

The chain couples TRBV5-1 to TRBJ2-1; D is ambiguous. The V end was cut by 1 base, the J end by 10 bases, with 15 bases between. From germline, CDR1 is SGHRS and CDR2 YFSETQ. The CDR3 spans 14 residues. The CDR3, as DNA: TGCGCCAGCAGCTTGCAATCTAGGGTCAACGAGCAGTTCTTC. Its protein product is CASSLQSRVNEQFF.

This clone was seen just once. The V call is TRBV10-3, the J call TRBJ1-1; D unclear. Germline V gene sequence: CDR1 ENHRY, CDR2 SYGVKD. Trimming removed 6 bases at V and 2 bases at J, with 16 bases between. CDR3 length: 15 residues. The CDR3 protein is CAISRGREVNTEAFF. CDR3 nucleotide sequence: TGTGCCATCAGCAGAGGGAGAGAAGTAAACACTGAAGCTTTCTTT.

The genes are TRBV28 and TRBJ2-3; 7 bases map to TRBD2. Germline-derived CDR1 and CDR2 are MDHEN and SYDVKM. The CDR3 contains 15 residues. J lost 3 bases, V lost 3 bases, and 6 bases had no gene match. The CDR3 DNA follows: TGTGCCAGCAGTTTTTTCCAAGCGGGAACAGATACGCAGTATTTT. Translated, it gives CASSFFQAGTDTQYF.

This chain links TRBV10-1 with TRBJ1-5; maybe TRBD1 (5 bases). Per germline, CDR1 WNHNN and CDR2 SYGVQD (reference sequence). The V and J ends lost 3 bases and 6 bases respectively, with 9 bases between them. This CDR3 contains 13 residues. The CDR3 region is CASSDQGTQPQHF. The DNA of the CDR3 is TGCGCCAGCAGTGACCAGGGTACTCAGCCCCAGCATTTT.

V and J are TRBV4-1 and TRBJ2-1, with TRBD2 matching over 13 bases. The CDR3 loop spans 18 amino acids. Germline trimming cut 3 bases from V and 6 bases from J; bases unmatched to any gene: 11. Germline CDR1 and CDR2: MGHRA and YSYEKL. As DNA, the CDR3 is TGCGCCAGCAGCCAGGGGACTAGCGGGACCTCAGGAGGCAATGAGCAGTTCTTC. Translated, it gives CASSQGTSGTSGGNEQFF.

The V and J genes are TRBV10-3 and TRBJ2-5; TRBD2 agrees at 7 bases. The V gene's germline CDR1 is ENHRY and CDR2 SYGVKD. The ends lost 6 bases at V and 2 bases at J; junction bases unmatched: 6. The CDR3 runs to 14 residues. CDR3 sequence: CAISNAGLQETQYF. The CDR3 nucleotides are TGTGCCATCAGCAACGCGGGACTACAAGAGACCCAGTACTTC.

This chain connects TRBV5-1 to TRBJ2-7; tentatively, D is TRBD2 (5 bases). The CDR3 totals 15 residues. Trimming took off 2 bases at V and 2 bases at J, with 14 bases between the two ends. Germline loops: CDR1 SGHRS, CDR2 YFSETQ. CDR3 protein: CASSFEGSPPYEQYF. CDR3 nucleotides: TGCGCCAGCAGCTTCGAGGGCAGCCCCCCCTACGAGCAGTACTTC.

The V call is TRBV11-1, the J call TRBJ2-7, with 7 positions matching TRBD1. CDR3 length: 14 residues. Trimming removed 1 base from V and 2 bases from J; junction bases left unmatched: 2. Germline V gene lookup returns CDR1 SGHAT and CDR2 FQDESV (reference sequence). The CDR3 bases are TGTGCCAGCAGCTTAGATAGGGGGCCCTACGAGCAGTACTTC. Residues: CASSLDRGPYEQYF.

As DNA, the CDR3 is TGTGCCAGCAGTTTACCGGGACTAGCGGGGCCCGACGACACCGGGGAGCTGTTTTTT. Its protein product is CASSLPGLAGPDDTGELFF. The chain carries TRBV28 and TRBJ2-2; 13 bases map to TRBD2. The CDR3 consists of 19 residues. V was pared by 2 bases and J by 3 bases, with 9 bases of the junction left unmatched. CDR1 is MDHEN and CDR2 is SYDVKM in the germline V gene.

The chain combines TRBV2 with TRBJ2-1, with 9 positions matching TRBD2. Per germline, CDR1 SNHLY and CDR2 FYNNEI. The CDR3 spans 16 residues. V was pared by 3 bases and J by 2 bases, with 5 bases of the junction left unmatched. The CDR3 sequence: CASSEGLAEAYNEQFF. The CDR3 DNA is TGTGCCAGCAGTGAGGGACTAGCCGAGGCCTACAATGAGCAGTTCTTC.

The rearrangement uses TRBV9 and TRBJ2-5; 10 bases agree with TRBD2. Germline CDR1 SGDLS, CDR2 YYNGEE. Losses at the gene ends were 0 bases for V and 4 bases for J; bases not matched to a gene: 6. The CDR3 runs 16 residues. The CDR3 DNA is TGTGCCAGCAGCGTAGGAACCCTAGCGGGAGTAGAGACCCAGTACTTC. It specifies CASSVGTLAGVETQYF.

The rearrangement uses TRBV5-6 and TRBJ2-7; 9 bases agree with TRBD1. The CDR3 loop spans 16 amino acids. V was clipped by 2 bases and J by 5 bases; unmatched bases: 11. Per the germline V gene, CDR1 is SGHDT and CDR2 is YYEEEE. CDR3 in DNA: TGTGCCAGCAGCTTTGCTCTCGGACAGGGGTTTCACGAGCAGTACTTC. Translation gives CASSFALGQGFHEQYF.

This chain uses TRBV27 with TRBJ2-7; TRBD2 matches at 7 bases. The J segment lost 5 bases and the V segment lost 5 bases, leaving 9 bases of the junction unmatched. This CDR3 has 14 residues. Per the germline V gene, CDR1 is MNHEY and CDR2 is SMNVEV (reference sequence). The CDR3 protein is CASSHNGGYNEQYF. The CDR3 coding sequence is TGTGCCAGCAGTCACAACGGGGGGTACAACGAGCAGTACTTC.

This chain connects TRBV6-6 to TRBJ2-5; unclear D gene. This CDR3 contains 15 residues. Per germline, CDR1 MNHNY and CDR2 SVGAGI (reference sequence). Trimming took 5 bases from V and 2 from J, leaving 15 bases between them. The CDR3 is CASSARVVVQETQYF. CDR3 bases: TGTGCCAGCAGTGCGCGTGTCGTGGTACAAGAGACCCAGTACTTC.

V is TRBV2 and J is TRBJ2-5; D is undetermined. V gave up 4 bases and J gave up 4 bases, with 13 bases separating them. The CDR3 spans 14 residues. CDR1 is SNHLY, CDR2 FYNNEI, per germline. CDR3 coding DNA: TGTGCCAGCAGTGGGCTTAGCCCCCCAGAGACCCAGTACTTC. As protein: CASSGLSPPETQYF.

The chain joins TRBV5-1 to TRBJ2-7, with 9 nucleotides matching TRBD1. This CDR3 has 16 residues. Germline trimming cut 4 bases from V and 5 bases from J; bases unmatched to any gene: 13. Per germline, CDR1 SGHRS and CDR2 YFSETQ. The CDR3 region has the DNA TGCGCCAGCAGCAGGTCAAAAGGGACAGGGATTCACGAGCAGTACTTC. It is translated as CASSRSKGTGIHEQYF.

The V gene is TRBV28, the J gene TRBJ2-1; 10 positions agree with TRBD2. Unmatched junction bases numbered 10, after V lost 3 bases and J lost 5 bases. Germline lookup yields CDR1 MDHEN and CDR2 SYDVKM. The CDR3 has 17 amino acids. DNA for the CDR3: TGTGCCAGCAGTTTTTTCCGGACTAGCGGAGGCCACAATGAGCAGTTCTTC. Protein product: CASSFFRTSGGHNEQFF.

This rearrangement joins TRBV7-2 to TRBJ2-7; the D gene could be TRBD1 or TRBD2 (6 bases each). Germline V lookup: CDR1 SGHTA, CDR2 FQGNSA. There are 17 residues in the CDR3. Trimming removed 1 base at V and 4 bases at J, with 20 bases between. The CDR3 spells CASSLDYGGEPLYEQYF. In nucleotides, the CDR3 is TGTGCCAGCAGCTTAGATTACGGGGGCGAACCGTTGTACGAGCAGTACTTC.

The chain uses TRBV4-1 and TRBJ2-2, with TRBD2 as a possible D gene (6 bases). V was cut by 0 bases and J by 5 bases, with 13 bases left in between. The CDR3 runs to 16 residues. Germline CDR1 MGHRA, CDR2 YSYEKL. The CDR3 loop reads CASSQDPSEYTGELFF. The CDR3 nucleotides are TGCGCCAGCAGCCAAGATCCTAGCGAATATACCGGGGAGCTGTTTTTT.

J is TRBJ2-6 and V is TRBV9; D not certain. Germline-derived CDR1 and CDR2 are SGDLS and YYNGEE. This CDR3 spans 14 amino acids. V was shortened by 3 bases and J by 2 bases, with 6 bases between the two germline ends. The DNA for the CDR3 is TGTGCCAGCAGCGCCGGCCCTGGGGCCAACGTCCTGACTTTC. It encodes CASSAGPGANVLTF.

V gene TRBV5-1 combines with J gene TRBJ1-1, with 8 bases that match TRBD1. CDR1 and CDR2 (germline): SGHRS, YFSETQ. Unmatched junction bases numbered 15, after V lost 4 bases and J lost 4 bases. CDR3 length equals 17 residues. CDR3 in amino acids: CASSIGQGGYPPTEAFF. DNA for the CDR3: TGCGCCAGCAGCATCGGACAGGGCGGGTACCCTCCCACTGAAGCTTTCTTT.

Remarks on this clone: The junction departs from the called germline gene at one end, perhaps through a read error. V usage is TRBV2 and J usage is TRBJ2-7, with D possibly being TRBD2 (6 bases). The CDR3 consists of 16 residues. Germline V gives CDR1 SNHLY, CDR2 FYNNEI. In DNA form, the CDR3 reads TGTGCCAGCAGGGAGAGGGGAGGTCTAGTCATCTACGGGCAGTACTTC. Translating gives CASRERGGLVIYGQYF.

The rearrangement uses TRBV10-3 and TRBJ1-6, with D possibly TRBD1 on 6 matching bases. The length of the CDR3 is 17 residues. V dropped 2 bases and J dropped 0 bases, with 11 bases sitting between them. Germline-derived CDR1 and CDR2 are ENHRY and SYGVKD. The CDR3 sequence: CAISEATRGSYNSPLHF. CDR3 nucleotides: TGTGCCATCAGTGAGGCAACCAGGGGCTCCTATAATTCACCCCTCCACTTT.

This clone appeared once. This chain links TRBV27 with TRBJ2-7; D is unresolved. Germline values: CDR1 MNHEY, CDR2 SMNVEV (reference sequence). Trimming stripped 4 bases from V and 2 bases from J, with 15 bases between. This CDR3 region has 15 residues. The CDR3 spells CASSSQDGAPYEQYF. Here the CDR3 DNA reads TGTGCCAGCAGTTCTCAAGACGGAGCCCCCTACGAGCAGTACTTC.

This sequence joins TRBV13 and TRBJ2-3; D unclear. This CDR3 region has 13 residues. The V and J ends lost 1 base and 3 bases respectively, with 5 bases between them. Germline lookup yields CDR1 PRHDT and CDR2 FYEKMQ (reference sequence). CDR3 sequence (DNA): TGTGCCAGCAGCTTAGAGCTGACAGATACGCAGTATTTT. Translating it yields CASSLELTDTQYF.

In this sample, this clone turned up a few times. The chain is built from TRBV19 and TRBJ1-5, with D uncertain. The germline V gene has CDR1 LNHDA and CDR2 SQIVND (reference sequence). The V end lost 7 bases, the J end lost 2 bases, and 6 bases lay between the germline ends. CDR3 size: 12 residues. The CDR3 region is CASIGGNQPQHF. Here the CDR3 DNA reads TGTGCCAGTATTGGAGGCAATCAGCCCCAGCATTTT. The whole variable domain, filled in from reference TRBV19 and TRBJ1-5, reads DGGITQSPKYLFRKEGQNVTLSCEQNLNHDAMYWYRQDPGQGLRLIYYSQIVNDFQKGDIAEGYSVSREKKESFPLTVTSAQKNPTAFYLCASIGGNQPQHFGDGTRLSIL.

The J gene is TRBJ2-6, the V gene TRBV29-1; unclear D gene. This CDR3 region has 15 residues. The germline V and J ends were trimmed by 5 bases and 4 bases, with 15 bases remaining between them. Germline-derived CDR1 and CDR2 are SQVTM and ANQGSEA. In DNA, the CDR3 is TGCAGCGTTCTGGTAGTAGTTTTAGGGGCCAACGTCCTGACTTTC. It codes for CSVLVVVLGANVLTF. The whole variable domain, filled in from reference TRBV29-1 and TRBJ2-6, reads SAVISQKPSRDICQRGTSLTIQCQVDSQVTMMFWYRQQPGQSLTLIATANQGSEATYESGFVIDKFPISRPNLTFSTLTVSNMSPEDSSIYLCSVLVVVLGANVLTFGAGSRLTVL.

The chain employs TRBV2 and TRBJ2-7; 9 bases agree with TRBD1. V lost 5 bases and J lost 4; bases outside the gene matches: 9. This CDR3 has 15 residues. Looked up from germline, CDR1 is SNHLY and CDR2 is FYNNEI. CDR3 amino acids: CASSRRDRETYEQYF. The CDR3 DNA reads TGTGCCAGCAGTCGCCGGGACAGGGAGACTTACGAGCAGTACTTC.

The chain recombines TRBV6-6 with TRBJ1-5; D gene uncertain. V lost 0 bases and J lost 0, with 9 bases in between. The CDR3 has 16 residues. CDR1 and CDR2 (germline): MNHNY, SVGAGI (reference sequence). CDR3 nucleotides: TGTGCCAGCAGTTACTCGCAGGAGTATAGCAATCAGCCCCAGCATTTT. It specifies CASSYSQEYSNQPQHF.